This TCR beta chain was sequenced in a study of regulatory T cells in long-lasting Graves disease. Building the TCR beta libraries relied on iRepertoire HTBI primers, and CDR3 regions underwent Arm-PCR. TCRdb re-analysed the multiplex PCR reads in MiXCR, keeping a single row per CDR3 protein. The sample contains 440,000 or so distinct CDR3 sequences, roughly 15% of which appear only once. V was pared by 4 bases and J by 3 bases, with 21 bases between. CDR1 and CDR2 from the germline V gene are SGHRS and YFSETQ. This CDR3 is 17 amino acids long. Time point here: newly diagnosed GD, antithyroid drugs for less than 3 months. Following extraction of RNA from PBMCs, that RNA was used to make the TCR library. American Thyroid Association guidelines were used to diagnose Graves' disease. The sample was also linked to a second study, of T cells in Graves' hyperthyroidism and ophthalmopathy. That paper adds: With a duration under 2 months, the hyperthyroidism was newly diagnosed in patients aged 18 to 65. Researchers found most expanded thyroid clonotypes above 0.001 in blood as well. Ophthalmopathy was separated from stable hyperthyroidism by a 13 V-J model.

Sequenced material: peripheral blood mononuclear cells (PBMCs), taken at new diagnosis, from a patient treated with antithyroid drugs. The rearrangement joins TRBV5-1 to TRBJ2-3, with D maybe TRBD2 (5 bases). The sequence derives from a woman aged 25-40 years with Graves disease. Here the CDR3 DNA reads TGCGCCAGCAGCCTTTACCCTACGGGATCGGGGACAGATACGCAGTATTTT. It encodes CASSLYPTGSGTDTQYF.